These 29 T cell receptor beta chains share one sample of origin, sequenced in a study of vaccination effects on CD4 cells after COVID-19. Produced via immunoSEQ multiplex PCR; TCRdb's table is partial and in-frame only. The sample contains roughly 32,000 clones, approximately 72% of which appear only once. These receptors have no known antigen. After expansion with viral peptide pools in the ViraFEST assay, antigen-specific CD4+ T cells were sequenced. It was after more than 8 days of culture that CD4+ T cells were isolated. Two-dose BNT162b2 or mRNA-1273 vaccination was given to participants. Sequenced material: CD4+ T cells from PBMCs cultured with HCoV-229E spike peptides, taken after COVID-19 vaccination. The receptors come from a human donor who received a COVID-19 vaccine.

The V and J genes are TRBV6-4 and TRBJ1-1, with TRBD1 as a possible D gene (6 bases). The length of the CDR3 is 13 residues. The ends were cut back, 6 bases at V and 4 bases at J, with 12 bases in the middle. CDR1 and CDR2 (germline): MRHNA, SNTAGT. CDR3 sequence reads: CASSEQGPTEAFF. The CDR3 DNA is TGTGCCAGCAGCGAACAGGGTCCCACTGAAGCTTTCTTT.

CDR3 DNA: TGCGCCAGCAGCTTAACAGAAGGGTCCTACGAGCAGTACTTC. It translates to CASSLTEGSYEQYF. The chain links TRBV5-1 to TRBJ2-7; D remains ambiguous. Germline CDR1 reads SGHRS; CDR2 reads YFSETQ. This CDR3 comprises 14 residues. The V and J ends lost 2 bases and 1 base respectively, with 10 bases between them.

The rearrangement links TRBV7-8 to TRBJ1-6; 7 bases map to TRBD1. This CDR3 contains 18 residues. Trimming at V came to 6 bases and at J to 0 bases, leaving 11 bases not matched to a gene. Germline CDR1 reads SGHVS; CDR2 reads FQNEAQ. The CDR3 region is CASRSDREGSSYNSPLHF. In DNA form, the CDR3 reads TGTGCCAGCAGATCAGACAGGGAGGGGAGCTCCTATAATTCACCCCTCCACTTT. Supplemented by reference TRBV7-8 and TRBJ1-6, the full variable domain reads GAGVSQSPRYKVAKRGQDVALRCDPISGHVSLFWYQQALGQGPEFLTYFQNEAQLDKSGLPSDRFFAERPEGSVSTLKIQRTQQEDSAVYLCASRSDREGSSYNSPLHFGNGTRLTVT.

V usage is TRBV20-1 and J usage is TRBJ1-4; D ambiguous. The length of the CDR3 is 11 residues. CDR1 and CDR2 from the germline V gene are DFQATT and SNEGSKA (reference sequence). Trimming cost V 3 bases and J 8 bases, with 7 bases left between them. CDR3 nucleotides: TGCAGTGCTAGTGACCGGGAAAAACTGTTTTTT. It yields the protein CSASDREKLFF.

The CDR3 DNA follows: TGTGCCAGCAGTCCGGGGAGTCTTGGCACTAACTATGGCTACACCTTC. This codes for CASSPGSLGTNYGYTF. The chain links TRBV27 to TRBJ1-2; D remains unclear. Trimming shortened V by 5 bases and J by 0 bases, and 16 bases separated the two germline ends. The germline CDR1 and CDR2 sequences are MNHEY and SMNVEV (reference sequence). This CDR3 has 16 amino acids.

CDR3 in amino acids: CSARGGNEQFF. The CDR3 bases are TGCAGTGCTAGAGGGGGAAATGAGCAGTTCTTC. The chain uses TRBV20-1 and TRBJ2-1; D is uncertain. The V and J ends lost 1 base and 7 bases respectively, with 5 bases between them. This CDR3 region has 11 residues. The germline V gene has CDR1 DFQATT and CDR2 SNEGSKA (reference sequence).

The chain has TRBV29-1 and TRBJ2-6; either TRBD1 or TRBD2 may supply D (7 bases each). There are 15 residues in the CDR3. Trimming took 5 bases from V and 0 from J, leaving 11 bases between them. Germline V lookup: CDR1 SQVTM, CDR2 ANQGSEA. CDR3 nucleotide sequence: TGCAGCGTTCAGGGGGGGGTCTCTGGGGCCAACGTCCTGACTTTC. Translated: CSVQGGVSGANVLTF.

The table lists this clone with a few counts. The chain recombines TRBV18 with TRBJ1-4, with TRBD1 as a possible D gene (6 bases). V lost 3 bases and J 5 bases, leaving 13 bases between the germline ends. The germline gives CDR1 KGHSH, CDR2 LQKENI. CDR3 length: 15 amino acids. The CDR3 sequence is CASSPPSRGNEKLFF. The CDR3 DNA sequence: TGTGCCAGCTCACCTCCGAGCAGGGGAAATGAAAAACTGTTTTTT. Full variable domain (outside the CDR3, taken from reference TRBV18 and TRBJ1-4): NAGVMQNPRHLVRRRGQEARLRCSPMKGHSHVYWYRQLPEEGLKFMVYLQKENIIDESGMPKERFSAEFPKEGPSILRIQQVVRGDSAAYFCASSPPSRGNEKLFFGSGTQLSVL.

The chain joins TRBV11-2 to TRBJ1-1, with 8 bases fitting TRBD1. The V gene's germline CDR1 is SGHAT and CDR2 FQNNGV. The V segment lost 6 bases and the J segment 5 bases; nucleotides outside the gene matches: 11. This CDR3 contains 15 residues. The CDR3 region is CASRGQGAGGTEAFF. The CDR3 DNA reads as TGTGCCAGCAGAGGTCAGGGGGCAGGGGGAACTGAAGCTTTCTTT.

This chain joins TRBV3-1 (or the pseudogene TRBV3-2) and TRBJ1-1; D unresolved. The CDR3 runs to 15 residues. Germline V gives CDR1 LGHDT, CDR2 YNNKEL (reference sequence). The V end lost 4 bases, the J end lost 4 bases, and 16 bases lay between the germline ends. CDR3 residues: CASSLVDWSPTEAFF. The CDR3 DNA reads TGTGCCAGCAGCCTCGTCGATTGGTCCCCCACTGAAGCTTTCTTT.

The J gene is TRBJ2-3, the V gene TRBV24-1, with D perhaps TRBD2 (6 bases). Trimming took off 6 bases at V and 0 bases at J, with 12 bases between the two ends. The length of the CDR3 is 15 residues. Germline-derived CDR1 and CDR2 are KGHDR and SFDVKD. The CDR3: CATSSAGTSTDTQYF. CDR3 DNA: TGTGCCACCAGTAGTGCCGGGACTAGCACAGATACGCAGTATTTT.

The J gene is TRBJ1-1, the V gene TRBV5-1, with D uncertain. In germline, CDR1 is SGHRS, CDR2 YFSETQ. V lost 0 bases and J lost 4, with 13 bases in between. This CDR3 has 15 residues. The CDR3 sequence is CASSLGSLGTTEAFF. The CDR3 nucleotides are TGCGCCAGCAGCTTGGGTTCGCTGGGAACCACTGAAGCTTTCTTT.

V usage is TRBV7-8 and J usage is TRBJ1-2; 11 bases align to TRBD1. The V segment lost 5 bases and the J segment 4 bases; nucleotides outside the gene matches: 12. Germline CDR1 reads SGHVS; CDR2 reads FQNEAQ. The CDR3 totals 17 residues. CDR3 nucleotides: TGTGCCAGCAGCGTAGAGGACAGGGGGCGCAGGATCTATGGCTACACCTTC. This codes for CASSVEDRGRRIYGYTF.

This sequence joins TRBV14 and TRBJ1-1; no firm D call. Germline CDR1 reads SGHDN; CDR2 reads FVKESK. With 1 base removed from V and 7 bases from J, the gap between germline ends came to 10 bases. This CDR3 has 13 residues. The CDR3 DNA reads as TGTGCCAGCAGCCAAGTCTGGCCGTTTGAAGCTTTCTTT. It translates to CASSQVWPFEAFF.

This chain joins TRBV6-5 and TRBJ1-5; tentatively, D is TRBD1 (5 bases). V lost 6 bases to trimming and J lost 8 bases, with 17 bases between them. Germline V gene sequence: CDR1 MNHEY, CDR2 SVGAGI. The CDR3 extends over 14 amino acids. The CDR3, as DNA: TGTGCCAGCAGCCAAATGGGGGGTAGGGAGCCCCAGCATTTT. It translates to CASSQMGGREPQHF.

The rearrangement links TRBV6-5 to TRBJ1-2; D call uncertain. This CDR3 is 15 amino acids long. The germline V and J ends were trimmed by 0 bases and 4 bases, with 12 bases remaining between them. Germline assignment: CDR1 MNHEY and CDR2 SVGAGI. CDR3 amino acids: CASSYSGILGYGYTF. The CDR3 DNA sequence: TGTGCCAGCAGTTACTCGGGGATTTTAGGCTATGGCTACACCTTC.

This chain connects TRBV5-8 to TRBJ2-1; no clear D. Germline values: CDR1 SGHTS, CDR2 YDEGEE. The CDR3 has 15 amino acids. Trimming took off 0 bases at V and 10 bases at J, with 17 bases between the two ends. The CDR3 region is CASSLVSGGVWEQFF. In DNA form, the CDR3 reads TGTGCCAGCAGCTTGGTTTCTGGTGGGGTTTGGGAGCAGTTCTTC.

The V call is TRBV24-1, the J call TRBJ2-3; no clear D gene. The CDR3 extends over 13 amino acids. V shed 6 bases and J shed 6 bases, with 12 bases lying between them. The V gene's germline CDR1 is KGHDR and CDR2 SFDVKD. The DNA for the CDR3 is TGTGCCACCAGTCACTTGGGATCGGATACGCAGTATTTT. Residues: CATSHLGSDTQYF.

The chain combines TRBV19 with TRBJ1-5, with 7 positions matching TRBD1. The CDR3 totals 14 residues. Germline trimming cut 6 bases from V and 7 bases from J; bases unmatched to any gene: 9. Germline CDR1 reads LNHDA; CDR2 reads SQIVND (reference sequence). CDR3 in DNA: TGTGCCAGTAGATCGGGACAGAATCGCCAGCCCCAGCATTTT. Its protein product is CASRSGQNRQPQHF.

This chain joins TRBV6-5 and TRBJ1-1; D perhaps matches TRBD1 (5 bases). The V and J ends lost 8 bases and 1 base respectively, with 11 bases between them. The CDR3 sequence is 13 residues long. Per germline, CDR1 MNHEY and CDR2 SVGAGI. CDR3 residues: CASHLTENTEAFF. The CDR3 DNA follows: TGTGCCAGCCATCTGACAGAGAACACTGAAGCTTTCTTT.

This clone was seen a few times. This rearrangement joins TRBV10-2 to TRBJ2-7; maybe TRBD1 (7 bases). Germline V gives CDR1 WSHSY, CDR2 SAAADI. V lost 4 bases and J 5 bases, leaving 15 bases between the germline ends. CDR3 length: 14 residues. The CDR3 DNA follows: TGCGCCAGCAGTGTGGAGGGGGCGCGGAACGAGCAGTACTTC. Amino acids: CASSVEGARNEQYF.

The chain combines TRBV7-8 with TRBJ1-5; D gene ambiguous. Germline V lookup: CDR1 SGHVS, CDR2 FQNEAQ. With 0 bases removed from V and 4 bases from J, the gap between germline ends came to 13 bases. The CDR3 length is 16 residues. In DNA, the CDR3 is TGTGCCAGCAGCTTAGCATTGTCGGTCAGTAATCAGCCCCAGCATTTT. This encodes CASSLALSVSNQPQHF. Using reference TRBV7-8 and TRBJ1-5 for the parts outside the CDR3, the full variable domain is GAGVSQSPRYKVAKRGQDVALRCDPISGHVSLFWYQQALGQGPEFLTYFQNEAQLDKSGLPSDRFFAERPEGSVSTLKIQRTQQEDSAVYLCASSLALSVSNQPQHFGDGTRLSIL.

CDR3 residues: CASSLAWGPTEAFF. CDR3 coding DNA: TGCGCCAGCAGCTTGGCGTGGGGACCCACTGAAGCTTTCTTT. The J gene is TRBJ1-1, the V gene TRBV5-1; a possible D gene is TRBD1 (5 bases). The CDR3 has 14 amino acids. Germline V lookup: CDR1 SGHRS, CDR2 YFSETQ. Trimming left V 0 bases short and J 4 bases short, with 10 bases between.

In this sample, this clone turned up a few times. This rearrangement joins TRBV5-1 to TRBJ1-3, with unresolved D. Germline values: CDR1 SGHRS, CDR2 YFSETQ. The CDR3 has 14 residues. The V gene lost 4 bases and the J gene lost 4 bases, with 12 bases spanning the gap. CDR3 coding DNA: TGCGCCAGCAGCCCTGACAAAGGGGGAAACACCATATATTTT. This sequence encodes CASSPDKGGNTIYF.

The chain links TRBV5-1 to TRBJ2-1, with 8 positions matching TRBD2. This CDR3 spans 15 amino acids. CDR1 and CDR2 from the germline V gene are SGHRS and YFSETQ. V lost 4 bases and J lost 1; bases outside the gene matches: 4. The CDR3: CASSPSGFSYNEQFF. As DNA, the CDR3 is TGCGCCAGCAGCCCTAGCGGGTTTTCCTACAATGAGCAGTTCTTC.

The chain uses TRBV3-1 (or the pseudogene TRBV3-2) and TRBJ2-3; the match to TRBD2 covers 10 bases. Germline-derived CDR1 and CDR2 are LGHDT and YNNKEL (reference sequence). The CDR3 consists of 14 residues. V trimming: 1 base; J trimming: 7 bases; junction bases outside the gene matches: 2. The CDR3 sequence: CASSQGTSGNTQYF. For the CDR3, the DNA is TGTGCCAGCAGCCAAGGGACTAGCGGTAATACGCAGTATTTT.

The table lists this clone with a few counts. This chain links TRBV5-4 with TRBJ2-3, with 10 bases aligning to TRBD2. Germline V gene lookup returns CDR1 SGHNT and CDR2 YYREEE (reference sequence). V trimming: 2 bases; J trimming: 2 bases; junction bases outside the gene matches: 5. The CDR3 totals 16 residues. The CDR3 is CASSLIAGGNTDTQYF. CDR3 bases: TGTGCCAGCAGCTTAATAGCGGGAGGAAACACAGATACGCAGTATTTT.

V gene TRBV6-5 combines with J gene TRBJ1-5; a weak D match, TRBD1 (6 bases). Trimming cost V 5 bases and J 5 bases, with 10 bases left between them. Germline assignment: CDR1 MNHEY and CDR2 SVGAGI. The CDR3 extends over 13 amino acids. CDR3 sequence: CASSHREDQPQHF. The CDR3 DNA follows: TGTGCCAGCAGTCACAGGGAAGATCAGCCCCAGCATTTT.

This clone was observed a few times. The chain has TRBV7-8 and TRBJ2-7; tentatively, D is TRBD2 (6 bases). The CDR3 covers 15 residues. Germline CDR1 SGHVS, CDR2 FQNEAQ. Trimming stripped 1 base from V and 2 bases from J, with 12 bases between. The CDR3 bases are TGTGCCAGCAGCTTAGGTCGGGACTTAACCTACGAGCAGTACTTC. Translated: CASSLGRDLTYEQYF.